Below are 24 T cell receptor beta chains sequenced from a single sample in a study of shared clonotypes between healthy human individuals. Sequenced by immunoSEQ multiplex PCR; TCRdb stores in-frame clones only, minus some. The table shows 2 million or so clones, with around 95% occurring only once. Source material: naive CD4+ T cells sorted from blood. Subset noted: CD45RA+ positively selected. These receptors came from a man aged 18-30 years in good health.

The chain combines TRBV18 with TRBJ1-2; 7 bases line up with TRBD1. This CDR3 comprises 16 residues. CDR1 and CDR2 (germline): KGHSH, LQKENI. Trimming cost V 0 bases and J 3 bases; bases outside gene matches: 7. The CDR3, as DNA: TGTGCCAGCTCACCACCTATAGACAGGGCGCACTATGGCTACACCTTC. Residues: CASSPPIDRAHYGYTF.

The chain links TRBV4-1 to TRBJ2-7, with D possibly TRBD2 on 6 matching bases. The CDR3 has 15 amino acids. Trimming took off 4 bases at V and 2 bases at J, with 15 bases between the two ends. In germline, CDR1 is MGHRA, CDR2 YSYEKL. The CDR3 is CASSPYDGGTYEQYF. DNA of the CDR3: TGCGCCAGCAGCCCTTACGACGGGGGTACCTACGAGCAGTACTTC.

DNA of the CDR3: TGTGCCAGCAAGAGAGCTAGGGAAACAGATACGCAGTATTTT. Its translation is CASKRARETDTQYF. The rearrangement uses TRBV6-1 and TRBJ2-3; D remains unclear. Trimming shortened V by 7 bases and J by 3 bases, and 14 bases separated the two germline ends. CDR3 length equals 14 residues. Germline-derived CDR1 and CDR2 are MNHNS and SASEGT.

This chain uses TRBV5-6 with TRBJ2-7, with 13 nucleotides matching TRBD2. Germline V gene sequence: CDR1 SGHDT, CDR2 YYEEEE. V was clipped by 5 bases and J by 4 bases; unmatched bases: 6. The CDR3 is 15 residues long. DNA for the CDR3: TGTGCCAGCAGACCTGGGACTAGCGGGATATACGAGCAGTACTTC. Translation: CASRPGTSGIYEQYF.

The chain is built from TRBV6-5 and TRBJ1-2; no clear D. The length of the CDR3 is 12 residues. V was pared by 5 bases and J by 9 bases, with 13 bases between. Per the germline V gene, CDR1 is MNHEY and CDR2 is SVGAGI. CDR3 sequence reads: CASSREHGRYTF. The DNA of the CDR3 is TGTGCCAGCAGTCGAGAGCATGGCCGCTACACCTTC.

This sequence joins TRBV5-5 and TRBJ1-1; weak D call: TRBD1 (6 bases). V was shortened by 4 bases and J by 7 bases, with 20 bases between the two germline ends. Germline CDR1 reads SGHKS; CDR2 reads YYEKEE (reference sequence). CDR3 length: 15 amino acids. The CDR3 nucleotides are TGTGCCAGCAGCCCACAACTACAGGGTGCGTTTGAAGCTTTCTTT. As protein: CASSPQLQGAFEAFF.

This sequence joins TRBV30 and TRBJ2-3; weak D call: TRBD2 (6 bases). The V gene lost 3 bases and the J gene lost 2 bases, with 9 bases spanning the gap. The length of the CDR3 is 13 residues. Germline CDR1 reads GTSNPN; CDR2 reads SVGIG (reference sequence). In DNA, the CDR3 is TGTGCCTGGAGGGGGACTTTCACAGATACGCAGTATTTT. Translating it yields CAWRGTFTDTQYF. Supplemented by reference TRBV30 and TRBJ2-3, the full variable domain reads SQTIHQWPATLVQPVGSPLSLECTVEGTSNPNLYWYRQAAGRGLQLLFYSVGIGQISSEVPQNLSASRPQDRQFILSSKKLLLSDSGFYLCAWRGTFTDTQYFGPGTRLTVL.

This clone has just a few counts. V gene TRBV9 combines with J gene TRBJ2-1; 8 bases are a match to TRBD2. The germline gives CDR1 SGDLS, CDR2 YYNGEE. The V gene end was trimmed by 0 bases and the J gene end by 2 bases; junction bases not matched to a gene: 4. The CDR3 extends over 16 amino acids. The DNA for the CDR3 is TGTGCCAGCAGCGTAGGAGGTAGCGGGGCCTACAATGAGCAGTTCTTC. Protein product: CASSVGGSGAYNEQFF.

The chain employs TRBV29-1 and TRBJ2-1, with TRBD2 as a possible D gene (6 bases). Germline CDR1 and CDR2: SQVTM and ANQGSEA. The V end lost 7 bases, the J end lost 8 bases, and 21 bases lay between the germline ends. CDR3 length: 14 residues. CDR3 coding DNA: TGCAGCGCCAAACCGGGACTGGGGCTTCATGAGCAGTTCTTC. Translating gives CSAKPGLGLHEQFF.

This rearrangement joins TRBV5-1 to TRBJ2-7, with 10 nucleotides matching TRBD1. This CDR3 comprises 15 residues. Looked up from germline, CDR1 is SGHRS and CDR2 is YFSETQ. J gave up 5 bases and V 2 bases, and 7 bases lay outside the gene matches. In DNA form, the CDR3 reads TGCGCCAGCAGCTTCTCCGGGACAGGGGAACACGAGCAGTACTTC. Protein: CASSFSGTGEHEQYF.

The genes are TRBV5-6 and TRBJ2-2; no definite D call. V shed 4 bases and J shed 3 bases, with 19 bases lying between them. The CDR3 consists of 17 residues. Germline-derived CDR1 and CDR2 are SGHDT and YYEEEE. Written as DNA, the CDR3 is TGTGCCAGCAGCAAAGGATCGTCAGGCCCCCACACCGGGGAGCTGTTTTTT. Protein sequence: CASSKGSSGPHTGELFF.

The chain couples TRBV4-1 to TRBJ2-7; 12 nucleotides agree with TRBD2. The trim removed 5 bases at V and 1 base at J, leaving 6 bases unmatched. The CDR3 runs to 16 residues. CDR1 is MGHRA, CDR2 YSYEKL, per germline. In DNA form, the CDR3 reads TGCGCCAGCAGCTTTCGACTAGCGGGGGATTCCTACGAGCAGTACTTC. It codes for CASSFRLAGDSYEQYF.

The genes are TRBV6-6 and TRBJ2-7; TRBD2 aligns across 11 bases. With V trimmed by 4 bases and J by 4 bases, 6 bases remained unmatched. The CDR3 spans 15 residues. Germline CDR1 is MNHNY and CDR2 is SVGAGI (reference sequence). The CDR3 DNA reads TGTGCCAGCAGTTCACGACTAGCGGGAACGTACGAGCAGTACTTC. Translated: CASSSRLAGTYEQYF.

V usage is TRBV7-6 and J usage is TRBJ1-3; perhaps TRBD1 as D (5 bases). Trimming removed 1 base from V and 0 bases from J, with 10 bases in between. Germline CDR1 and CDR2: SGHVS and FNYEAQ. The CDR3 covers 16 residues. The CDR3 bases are TGTGCCAGCAGCTTAGGCCTCGGGGGCTCTGGAAACACCATATATTTT. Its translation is CASSLGLGGSGNTIYF.

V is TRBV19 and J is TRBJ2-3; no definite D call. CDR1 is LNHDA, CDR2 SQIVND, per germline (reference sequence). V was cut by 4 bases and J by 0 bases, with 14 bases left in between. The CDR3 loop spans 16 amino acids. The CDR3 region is CASSNHARLSTDTQYF. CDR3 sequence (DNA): TGTGCCAGTAGTAATCACGCGCGACTTAGCACAGATACGCAGTATTTT.

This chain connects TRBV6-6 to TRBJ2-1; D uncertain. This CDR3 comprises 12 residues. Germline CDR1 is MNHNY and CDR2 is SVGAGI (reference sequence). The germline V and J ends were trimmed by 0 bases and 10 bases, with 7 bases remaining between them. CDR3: CASSYSMVEQFF. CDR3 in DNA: TGTGCCAGCAGTTACTCGATGGTGGAGCAGTTCTTC.

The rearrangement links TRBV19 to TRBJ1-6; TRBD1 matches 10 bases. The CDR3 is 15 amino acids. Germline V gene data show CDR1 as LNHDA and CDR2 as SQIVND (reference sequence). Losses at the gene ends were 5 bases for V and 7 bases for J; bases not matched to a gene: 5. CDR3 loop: CASSGMGQGNSPLHF. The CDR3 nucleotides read TGTGCCAGTAGTGGGATGGGACAGGGGAATTCACCCCTCCACTTT.

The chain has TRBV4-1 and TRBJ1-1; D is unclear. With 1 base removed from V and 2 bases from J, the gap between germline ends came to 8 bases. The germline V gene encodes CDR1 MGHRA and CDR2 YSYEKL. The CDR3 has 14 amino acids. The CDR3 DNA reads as TGCGCCAGCAGCCAAGGCGGCAAAAACACTGAAGCTTTCTTT. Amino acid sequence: CASSQGGKNTEAFF.

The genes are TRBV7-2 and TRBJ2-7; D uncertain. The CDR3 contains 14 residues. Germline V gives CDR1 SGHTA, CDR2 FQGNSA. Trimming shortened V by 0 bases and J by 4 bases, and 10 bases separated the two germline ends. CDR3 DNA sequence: TGTGCCAGCAGCTTAGCCCCCGGGCAATACGAGCAGTACTTC. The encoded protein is CASSLAPGQYEQYF.

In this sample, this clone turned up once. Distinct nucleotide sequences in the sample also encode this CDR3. CDR3 bases: TGTGCCATCAGTGAAAGCGGGATCGACACAGATACGCAGTATTTT. This gives the protein CAISESGIDTDTQYF. The chain combines TRBV10-3 with TRBJ2-3; the match to TRBD2 covers 7 bases. V gave up 3 bases and J gave up 2 bases; unmatched junction bases: 5. Germline V gene lookup returns CDR1 ENHRY and CDR2 SYGVKD. CDR3 length: 15 residues.

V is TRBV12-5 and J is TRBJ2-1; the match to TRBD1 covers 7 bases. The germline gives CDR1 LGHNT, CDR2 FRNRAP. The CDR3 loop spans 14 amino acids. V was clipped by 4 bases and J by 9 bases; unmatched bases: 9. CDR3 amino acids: CASGSKTGESEQFF. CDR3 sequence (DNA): TGTGCTAGTGGTTCAAAAACAGGGGAAAGTGAGCAGTTCTTC. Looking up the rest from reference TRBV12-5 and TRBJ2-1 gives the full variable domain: DARVTQTPRHKVTEMGQEVTMRCQPILGHNTVFWYRQTMMQGLELLAYFRNRAPLDDSGMPKDRFSAEMPDATLATLKIQPSEPRDSAVYFCASGSKTGESEQFFGPGTRLTVL.

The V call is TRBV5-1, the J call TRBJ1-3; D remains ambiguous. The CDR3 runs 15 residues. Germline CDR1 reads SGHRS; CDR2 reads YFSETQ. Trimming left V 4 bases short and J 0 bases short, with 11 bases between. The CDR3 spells CASSQDGDSGNTIYF. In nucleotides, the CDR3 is TGCGCCAGCAGCCAGGACGGAGACTCTGGAAACACCATATATTTT. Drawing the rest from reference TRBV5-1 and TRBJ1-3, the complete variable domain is KAGVTQTPRYLIKTRGQQVTLSCSPISGHRSVSWYQQTPGQGLQFLFEYFSETQRNKGNFPGRFSGRQFSNSRSEMNVSTLELGDSALYLCASSQDGDSGNTIYFGEGSWLTVV.

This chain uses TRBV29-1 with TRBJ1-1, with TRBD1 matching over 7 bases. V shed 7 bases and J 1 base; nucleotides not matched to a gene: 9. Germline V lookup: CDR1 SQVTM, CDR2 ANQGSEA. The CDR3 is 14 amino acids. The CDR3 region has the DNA TGCAGCGCTGCTAGGGACAGTGGGAACACTGAAGCTTTCTTT. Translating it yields CSAARDSGNTEAFF.

The CDR3 sequence is CASSPQAGPLSYGYTF. DNA of the CDR3: TGTGCCAGCAGCCCGCAGGCAGGCCCCTTATCCTATGGCTACACCTTC. The chain links TRBV7-2 to TRBJ1-2; D not certain. The CDR3 runs to 16 residues. Between the trimmed V and J ends, which lost 5 bases and 4 bases, there was a span of 20 bases. The germline V gene encodes CDR1 SGHTA and CDR2 FQGNSA.